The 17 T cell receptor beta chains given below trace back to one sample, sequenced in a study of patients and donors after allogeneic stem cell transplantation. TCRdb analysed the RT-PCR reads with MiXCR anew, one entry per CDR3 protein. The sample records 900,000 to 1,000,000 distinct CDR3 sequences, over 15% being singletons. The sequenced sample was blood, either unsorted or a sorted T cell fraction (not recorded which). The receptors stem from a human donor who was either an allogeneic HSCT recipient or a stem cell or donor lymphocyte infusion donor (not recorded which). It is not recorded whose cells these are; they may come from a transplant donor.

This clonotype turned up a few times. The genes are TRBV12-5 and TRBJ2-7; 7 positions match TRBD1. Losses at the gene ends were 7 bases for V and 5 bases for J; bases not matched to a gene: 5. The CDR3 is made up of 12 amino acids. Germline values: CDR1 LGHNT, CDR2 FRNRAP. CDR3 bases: TGTGCTAGTGCCCAGACAGGGCACGAGCAGTACTTC. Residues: CASAQTGHEQYF.

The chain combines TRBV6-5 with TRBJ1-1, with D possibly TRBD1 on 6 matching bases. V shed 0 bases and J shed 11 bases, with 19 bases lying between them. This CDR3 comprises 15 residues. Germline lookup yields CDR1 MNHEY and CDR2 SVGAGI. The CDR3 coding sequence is TGTGCCAGCAGTTACTCCAGGGGTTTAAGGAGTAATGCTTTCTTT. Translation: CASSYSRGLRSNAFF.

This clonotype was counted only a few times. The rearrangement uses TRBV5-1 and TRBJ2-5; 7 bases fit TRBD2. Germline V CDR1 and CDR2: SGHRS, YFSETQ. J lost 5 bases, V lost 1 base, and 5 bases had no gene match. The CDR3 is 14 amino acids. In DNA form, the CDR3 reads TGCGCCAGCAGCTTGTCGCGGGGGAGGGAGACCCAGTACTTC. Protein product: CASSLSRGRETQYF.

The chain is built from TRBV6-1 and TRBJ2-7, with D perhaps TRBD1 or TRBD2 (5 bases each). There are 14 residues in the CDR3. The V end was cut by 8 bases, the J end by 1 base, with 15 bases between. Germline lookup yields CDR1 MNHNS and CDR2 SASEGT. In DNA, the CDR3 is TGTGCCAGCGGGCAGGGAGTATTGTCCTACGAGCAGTACTTC. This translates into CASGQGVLSYEQYF.

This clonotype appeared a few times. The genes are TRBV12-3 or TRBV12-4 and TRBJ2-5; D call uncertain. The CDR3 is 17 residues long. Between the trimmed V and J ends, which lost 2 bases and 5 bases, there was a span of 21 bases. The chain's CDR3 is CASSLTTWASGNETQYF. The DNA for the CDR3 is TGTGCCAGCAGTTTAACCACCTGGGCAAGTGGGAATGAGACCCAGTACTTC.

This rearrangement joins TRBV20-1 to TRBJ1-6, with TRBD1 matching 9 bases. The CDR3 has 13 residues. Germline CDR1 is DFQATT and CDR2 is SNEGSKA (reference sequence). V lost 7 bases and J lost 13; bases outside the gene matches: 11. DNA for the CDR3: TGCAGTGAAAGAGATGGGACAGGGATTCCCCTCCACTTT. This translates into CSERDGTGIPLHF.

This chain's CDR3 is CASSQDVDAGTQYF. CDR3 sequence (DNA): TGTGCCAGCAGCCAAGATGTGGACGCTGGGACCCAGTACTTC. V usage is TRBV4-2 and J usage is TRBJ2-5; D gene unclear. This CDR3 is built from 14 residues. The germline V and J ends were trimmed by 0 bases and 7 bases, with 12 bases remaining between them. CDR1 is LGHNA and CDR2 is YNFKEQ in the germline V gene.

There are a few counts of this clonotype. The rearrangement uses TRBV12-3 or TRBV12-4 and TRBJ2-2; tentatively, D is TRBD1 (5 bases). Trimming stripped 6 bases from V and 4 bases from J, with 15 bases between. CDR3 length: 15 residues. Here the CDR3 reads CASSRNVGATGELFF. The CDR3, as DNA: TGTGCCAGCAGCCGGAACGTAGGGGCCACCGGGGAGCTGTTTTTT.

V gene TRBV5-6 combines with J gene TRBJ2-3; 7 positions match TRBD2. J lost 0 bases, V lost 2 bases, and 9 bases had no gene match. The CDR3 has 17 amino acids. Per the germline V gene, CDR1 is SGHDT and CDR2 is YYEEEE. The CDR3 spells CASSFLRLAASTDTQYF. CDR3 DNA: TGTGCCAGCAGCTTCCTTCGTCTAGCGGCTAGCACAGATACGCAGTATTTT.

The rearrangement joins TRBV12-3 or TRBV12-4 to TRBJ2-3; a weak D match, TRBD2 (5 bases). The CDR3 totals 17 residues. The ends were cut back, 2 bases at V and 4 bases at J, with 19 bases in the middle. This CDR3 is CASSLSVSRLAPDTQYF. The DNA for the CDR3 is TGTGCCAGCAGTTTAAGCGTATCGAGGTTAGCGCCAGATACGCAGTATTTT.

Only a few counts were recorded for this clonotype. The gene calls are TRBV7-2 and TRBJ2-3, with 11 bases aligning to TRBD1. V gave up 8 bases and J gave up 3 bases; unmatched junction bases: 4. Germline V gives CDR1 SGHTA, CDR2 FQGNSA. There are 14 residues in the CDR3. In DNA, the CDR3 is TGTGCCAGCTTTCGGGACAGGGGGACAGATACGCAGTATTTT. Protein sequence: CASFRDRGTDTQYF.

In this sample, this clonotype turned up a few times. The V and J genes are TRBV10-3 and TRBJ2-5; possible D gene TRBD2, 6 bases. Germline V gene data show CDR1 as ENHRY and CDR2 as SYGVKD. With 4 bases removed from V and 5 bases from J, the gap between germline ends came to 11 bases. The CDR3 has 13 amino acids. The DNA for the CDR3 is TGTGCCATCAGTGTACTTCGGGAGGAGACCCAGTACTTC. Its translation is CAISVLREETQYF.

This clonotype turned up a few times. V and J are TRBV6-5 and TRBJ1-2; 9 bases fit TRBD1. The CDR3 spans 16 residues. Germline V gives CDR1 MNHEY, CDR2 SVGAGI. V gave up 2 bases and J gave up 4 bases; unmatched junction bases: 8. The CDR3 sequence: CASSYHTGTGTYGYTF. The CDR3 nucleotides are TGTGCCAGCAGTTACCATACCGGGACAGGGACCTATGGCTACACCTTC.

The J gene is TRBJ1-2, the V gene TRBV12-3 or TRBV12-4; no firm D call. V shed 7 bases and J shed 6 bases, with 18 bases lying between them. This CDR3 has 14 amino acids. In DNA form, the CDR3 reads TGTGCCAGCACCCTCCGGGGATCCTGGGATGGCTACACCTTC. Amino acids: CASTLRGSWDGYTF.

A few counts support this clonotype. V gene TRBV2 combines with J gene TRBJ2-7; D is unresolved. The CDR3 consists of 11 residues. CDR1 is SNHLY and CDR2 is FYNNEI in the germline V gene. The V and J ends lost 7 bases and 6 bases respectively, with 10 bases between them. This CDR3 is CASMARREQYF. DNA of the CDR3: TGTGCCAGCATGGCCCGTCGCGAGCAGTACTTC.

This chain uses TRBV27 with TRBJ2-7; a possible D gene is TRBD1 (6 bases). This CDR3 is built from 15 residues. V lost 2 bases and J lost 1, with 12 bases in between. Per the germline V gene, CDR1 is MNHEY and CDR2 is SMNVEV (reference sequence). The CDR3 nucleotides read TGTGCCAGCAGTTTAGGGTCAACAGGGTCCTACGAGCAGTACTTC. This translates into CASSLGSTGSYEQYF.

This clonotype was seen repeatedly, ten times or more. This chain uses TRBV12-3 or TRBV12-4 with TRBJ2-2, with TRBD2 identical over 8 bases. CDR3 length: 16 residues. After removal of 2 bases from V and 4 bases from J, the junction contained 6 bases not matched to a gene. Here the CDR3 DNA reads TGTGCCAGCAGTTTACGGGGGGGGGCGGTCACCGGGGAGCTGTTTTTT. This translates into CASSLRGGAVTGELFF.